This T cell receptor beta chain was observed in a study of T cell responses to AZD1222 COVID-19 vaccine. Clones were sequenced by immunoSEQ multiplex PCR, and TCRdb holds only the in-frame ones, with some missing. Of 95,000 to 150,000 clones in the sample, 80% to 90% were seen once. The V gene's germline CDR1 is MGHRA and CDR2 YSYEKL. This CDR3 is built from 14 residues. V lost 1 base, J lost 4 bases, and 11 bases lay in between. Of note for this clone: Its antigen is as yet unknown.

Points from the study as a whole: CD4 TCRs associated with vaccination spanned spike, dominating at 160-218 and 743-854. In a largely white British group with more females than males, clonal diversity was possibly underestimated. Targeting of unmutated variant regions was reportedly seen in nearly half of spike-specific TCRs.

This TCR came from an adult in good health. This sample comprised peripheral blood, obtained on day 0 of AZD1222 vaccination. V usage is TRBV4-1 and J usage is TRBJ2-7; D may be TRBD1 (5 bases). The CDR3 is CASSQVTDGYEQYF. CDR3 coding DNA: TGCGCCAGCAGCCAAGTGACAGATGGATACGAGCAGTACTTC.